This TCR beta chain was profiled in a study of T cells after posttransplantation cyclophosphamide. Treatment was busulfan-fludarabine conditioning, a marrow graft, and cyclophosphamide on days +3 and +4. As regards this clone: Antigen specificity is unknown.

Study-wide results and limits: Skin or GI-infiltrating T cells shared few TRB sequences with blood.

The repertoire was sequenced with immunoSEQ multiplex PCR; TCRdb's copy has only in-frame clones and lacks some. This table holds roughly 4,500 clones, approximately 72% found once. Trimming at V came to 1 base and at J to 1 base, leaving 1 base not matched to a gene. The CDR3 length is 14 residues. From germline, CDR1 is LGHNT and CDR2 FRNRAP. The origin of this receptor is a male patient between 55 and 70 years old who received an allogeneic stem cell transplant from an unrelated donor, was CMV-positive, and had acute GVHD only. Some of these T cells may belong to the graft donor. Sequencing used PBMCs, obtained 362 days after allogeneic stem cell transplant with posttransplant cyclophosphamide. The chain uses TRBV12-5 and TRBJ2-7; TRBD1 aligns across 7 bases. The CDR3 sequence is CASGLGQGSYEQYF. CDR3 DNA: TGTGCTAGTGGTTTGGGACAGGGATCCTACGAGCAGTACTTC.